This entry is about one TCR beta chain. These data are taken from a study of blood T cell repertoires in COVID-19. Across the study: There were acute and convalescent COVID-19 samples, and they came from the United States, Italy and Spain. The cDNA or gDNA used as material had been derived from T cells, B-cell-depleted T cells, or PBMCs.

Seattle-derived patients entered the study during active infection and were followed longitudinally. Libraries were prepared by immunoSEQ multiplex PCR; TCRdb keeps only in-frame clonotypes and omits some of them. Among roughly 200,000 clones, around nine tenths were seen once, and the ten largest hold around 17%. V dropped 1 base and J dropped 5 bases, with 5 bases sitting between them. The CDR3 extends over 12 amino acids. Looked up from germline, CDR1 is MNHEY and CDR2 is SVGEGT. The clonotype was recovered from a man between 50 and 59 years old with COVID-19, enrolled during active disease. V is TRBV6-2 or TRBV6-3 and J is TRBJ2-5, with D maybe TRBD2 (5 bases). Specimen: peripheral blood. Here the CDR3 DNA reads TGTGCCAGCAGTTACTGGAGGGAGACCCAGTACTTC. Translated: CASSYWRETQYF.